This TCR beta chain is from a study of shared clonotypes between healthy human individuals. Findings and caveats of the study: The naive CD4 repertoires of a few donors were compared, and approximately 5% of clonotypes were shared. The study generally estimated greater richness for naive than memory subsets. A reduction in generation probabilities was seen for non-shared clonotypes relative to those shared by all four donors.

The sample holds one count of this clone. The target antigen is unknown. TCRdb keeps only in-frame clones here, not all; method: immunoSEQ multiplex PCR. The sample carries some 500,000 clones, approximately 95% recorded once. V lost 7 bases to trimming and J lost 7 bases, with 13 bases between them. The germline CDR1 and CDR2 sequences are MDHEN and SYDVKM. The CDR3 spans 12 residues. The sequence was obtained from a woman younger than 45 in good health. Sequenced sample: naive CD4+ T cells sorted from blood. The subset denotes: CD45RA+ positively selected. J is TRBJ1-1 and V is TRBV28; D may be TRBD1 (6 bases). CDR3 sequence (DNA): TGTGCCAGCAAGCAACAGGGTAGTGAAGCTTTCTTT. Protein: CASKQQGSEAFF.